The sequence of this TCR beta chain was determined in a study of blood T cell repertoires in COVID-19. As for the study in general: T cells, B-cell-depleted T cells, or PBMCs supplied cDNA or gDNA.

Recovery meant two consecutive negative NP/OP PCR tests, professional clearance, or resolved symptoms. In germline, CDR1 is SGHRS, CDR2 YFSETQ. The CDR3 consists of 17 residues. V was pared by 3 bases and J by 4 bases, with 12 bases of the junction left unmatched. Original handling: Researchers report that nucleated cell counts were estimated from reference gene primer amplification. Produced via immunoSEQ multiplex PCR; TCRdb's table is partial and in-frame only. V, J and clone size were drawn from that table, and D and trimming were deduced from the DNA. The repertoire holds a few hundred thousand clones, 88% seen once, with more than 0.95% in the top ten.

The receptor's source is a woman between 18 and 29 years old who had recovered from COVID-19. Sequencing was carried out using PBMCs or T cells enriched from blood (not recorded which). The J gene is TRBJ2-1, the V gene TRBV5-1; 8 bases are a match to TRBD2. Here the CDR3 reads CASSYIAGSTLYNEQFF. CDR3 DNA: TGCGCCAGCAGCTATATAGCGGGGAGCACCCTTTACAATGAGCAGTTCTTC.